Listed below are T cell receptor beta chains from one sample, sequenced in a study of beta chain features in type 1 diabetes. TCRdb's table, derived via immunoSEQ multiplex PCR, lists solely in-frame clones and lacks some. Of 680,000 or so clones in the sample, about a sixth were seen once. Material for sequencing was naive CD4+ T cells from blood. The receptors stem from a man aged 18 to 30 in good health. The CDR3 runs from the conserved cysteine through the conserved F or W.

>TRBV5-1|TRBJ2-1
CASSLGGRSYNEQFF
>TRBV2|TRBJ1-1
CASIEGRRQQETEAFF
>TRBV7-9|TRBJ1-5
CASSLGQSRWGRNQPQHF
>TRBV1|TRBJ2-1
CTSSQDRRGRDNEQFF
>TRBV7-2|TRBJ2-5
CASRRGVVGTQYF
>TRBV4-3|TRBJ1-4
CASSLYRVDEKLFF
>TRBV10-3|TRBJ1-5
CAIRSGTGAASNQPQHF
>TRBV5-1|TRBJ2-6
CASSWGHSSGANVLTF
>TRBV29-1|TRBJ1-3
CSVDDRAGGNTIYF
>TRBV7-2|TRBJ2-7
CASSLAGQGNYEQYF
>TRBV7-2|TRBJ1-1
CASSLSRRHGEAFF
>TRBV15|TRBJ2-3
CATKFGGRSGVTDTQYF